This T cell receptor beta chain was sequenced during a study of cytomegalovirus exposure and HLA in healthy donors (dated by TCRdb to 2015 to 2018). Context from the whole study: An earlier analysis of 587 of the donors reported about 280 Gb of sequence data and some 110 million unique TCR beta sequences obtained from about 200 million T cells. The study was designed to test whether signatures of past pathogen exposure could be identified by cataloging public T cell receptors. Donor age, sex, ethnicity and CMV serostatus were compiled alongside the repertoire data. Across some 400 genotyped donors of the cohort, an average of about 220,000 unique TCR beta nucleotide sequences per donor were sequenced, and about a sixth of those sequences were non-productive. In a later analysis, previously published TCR beta repertoires from 670 or so donors were re-analyzed and high-resolution HLA genotyping was added so that TCR occurrence patterns could be studied. The study combined high-throughput TCR immunosequencing, statistical association of individual TCRs with disease status, and machine learning to predict cytomegalovirus infection status. Of the 300 to 400 genotyped donors, approximately 80% fell in the genetic ancestry cluster associated with self-reported Caucasian donors. The number of typed donors differed by locus: about 629-630 for A, B, C, DRB1 and DQB1; some 500 for DQA1; 606 for DPA1; and some 470 for DPB1. An earlier analysis of roughly 580 of the donors used high-throughput TCR beta sequencing to judge whether each TCR beta V gene segment behaved as functional or pseudogenic. Genome-wide SNP genotypes for about 55% of the 666 donors were used in a later genetic analysis, which treated that subset as a discovery cohort. Rather than drawing on any new phenotypic data, the later analysis identified candidate immune exposures from TCR beta sequences and the way those sequences occurred across donors. Approximately 300 gigabases of sequencing data and roughly 81 million unique TCR sequences made up an early release that covered some 640 HLA-typed donors. The study profiled the T cell repertoires of 550 to 700 subjects by immunosequencing and related them to cytomegalovirus serostatus. Every repertoire in the discovery cohort had been generated on one and the same sequencing platform. Both class I and class II loci were covered by HLA typing, at four-digit resolution. A separate validation cohort of about 110 different subjects was used in addition to the roughly 700-subject first cohort. Roughly 5 DR-DQ haplotypes were handled as single units for association and clustering, since linkage in the cohort was strong. Study-wide findings and limitations: Most TCR sequences were seen in very few donors, while some public TCRs were found in many individuals. The study gave a list of under 200 TCR beta chains associated with cytomegalovirus. Several of the top co-occurrence clusters appeared to be linked to parvovirus B19, influenza, CMV and Epstein-Barr virus, according to a later analysis. A further reported finding was that TCR beta sequences accurately predicted the HLA-A and HLA-B alleles for most subjects in the first cohort. Correlated functional status among segregating V segments might reflect linkage disequilibrium, but an unknown experimental factor could not be ruled out. A later analysis found that most CMV-associated TCR beta chains appeared HLA-restricted, with HLA associations seemingly driven largely by CMV exposure. A later genetic analysis associated a missense DCLRE1C variant with V-gene and J-gene trimming of TCR beta chains, and an independent cohort replicated the association. Approximately 16 rarely observed V segments, including chromosome 9 orphons, were excluded from the earlier analysis of approximately 600 of the donors because counts were too low. The authors suggested that the approach could potentially be generalized to other disease states and immunological phenotypes. The classifier was reported to diagnose cytomegalovirus status with high specificity and sensitivity in both the original and validation cohorts. The only immune exposure information available for the cohort was CMV serostatus. In a later analysis, TCR association rates were found to vary across HLA loci, with the most associated TCRs seen for DRB1 alleles and the fewest for HLA-C alleles. Some IMGT-functional V segments, including TRBV6-2 and TRBV6-3, could not be distinguished by the 87-base-pair reads and were therefore excluded. A cluster of highly shared sequence variants was judged likely to represent a technical artifact of the sequencing pipeline. In this cohort, only TCR beta chains were sequenced, and detectable features were limited by the absence of alpha or paired-chain data. A later analysis found that HLA-associated TCR beta chains were more clonally expanded and had lower generation probabilities than equally common non-associated chains. When HLA alleles, especially DR and DQ, strongly co-occurred, attributing TCR associations to individual alleles was difficult. Broadly in line with IMGT annotations, most TCR beta V segments showed up in productive rearrangements about 87% or about 30% of the time in an earlier analysis of under 700 of the donors. Presence/absence analyses assumed roughly uniform sequencing depth across donors, an assumption that may not hold. Compared with the roughly 670-donor mean, donors in an Asian-associated ancestry cluster had fewer N-insertions in productive TCRs, according to a later genetic analysis. At a false discovery rate of 0.05, a later analysis linked 16,951 TCR beta sequences to specific HLA alleles. Because HLA typing was unavailable for some donors at each locus, only the typed subset was used in association tests. Three of the identified cytomegalovirus-associated TCR beta chains were confirmed in vitro to be specific for cytomegalovirus antigens.

The library came from the immunoSEQ multiplex PCR assay. For the multiplex PCR, a mixture combining 60 forward primers for TCR Vbeta segments and 13 reverse primers for TCR Jbeta segments was used. The CDR3 region of rearranged TCR beta genes was amplified from genomic DNA with a multiplex PCR assay. The Illumina HiSeq System was used to sequence the amplified TCR beta libraries as 87-base-pair reads. The paper's data handling went like this. A later analysis counted about 80 million unique TCR beta chains across the 700 or so repertoires, and 10 million to 11 million of these chains were shared by at least two donors. A nearest-neighbor algorithm error-corrected the raw reads and collapsed the reads into unique sequences, merging closely related sequences to remove PCR and sequencing errors. V, D and J gene segments were assigned by aligning CDR3 sequences to IMGT reference sequences. Each retained sequence needed at least a six-nucleotide match to both a V gene segment and a J gene segment. A rearrangement counted as productive if the CDR3 had no stop codons and remained in frame with V and J, and every other rearrangement counted as non-productive. Following IMGT convention, CDR3 was defined as the stretch from the second conserved V-encoded cysteine to the conserved J-encoded phenylalanine. The earlier analysis of 500 to 750 of the donors excluded any sequence lacking an unambiguous match to a single V gene segment. In an earlier analysis of around 590 of the donors, a V segment was called functional when productive rearrangements were above 56.7%, and segregating when the standard deviation between donors exceeded 5%. A statistical classification framework was built for diagnosing cytomegalovirus status from the catalog of TCR beta chain sequences. A later analysis assigned V and J genes by comparing TCR nucleotide sequences with IMGT/GENE-DB human TR gene sequences. In a later analysis, CDR3 sequences and most-parsimonious VDJ recombination scenarios were assigned using the TCRdist pipeline. A later analysis defined each TCR beta chain by its CDR3 amino acid sequence plus V-gene family, and excluded reads lacking a unique V-gene family. A later analysis removed 600 or so highly shared, low-generation-probability nucleotide sequences to deal with suspected cross-contamination and a sequencing artifact. In a later analysis, a clonal expansion index was calculated for each public chain from normalized within-repertoire ranks of inferred template counts. In a later analysis, generation probabilities were computed using a VDJ recombination model fitted to out-of-frame rearrangements, and the results were checked against IGoR. In a later analysis, TCR-TCR, TCR-HLA and TCR-CMV co-occurrence was scored with hypergeometric tests, and a repertoire-size bias correction was applied to TCR pairs. In a later analysis, false discovery rates were estimated by permuting HLA or CMV assignments 20 times. In a later analysis, co-occurring TCRs were grouped using DBSCAN, with TCRdist sequence similarity added in when clustering inside HLA-allele-positive subsets. Co-occurrence clustering excluded repertoires with fewer than 30,000 or more than 120,000 public chains, plus five with anomalous nucleotide sharing. TCRdb retrieved this table from immuneACCESS and kept in-frame rearrangements only. Not all clones are present; in checked studies, unresolved V genes account for under half, and no reason is known for the remainder. The D gene and trimming were derived from the DNA, and the V and J assignments and clone size from that table. The sample profile shows around 120,000 clones; under 90% of them were found once. The leading ten clones occupy 7.5% to 9% of the sample.

The cohort comprised approximately 700 healthy bone marrow donors. At the time of sampling, every cohort member was nominally healthy, though immune exposures that went unrecorded were likely present. The donor was CMV seropositive and was included in the group of around 300 seropositive cohort members. A peripheral blood sample was collected from each donor, and TCR beta sequencing was performed on peripheral blood mononuclear cells. The Qiagen DNeasy Blood Extraction Kit was used to extract genomic DNA from the blood cell samples. With regard to this clone: The clone's antigen remains unknown. Germline is not matched at one junction end, which may reflect a read error.

From the cysteine up to the phenylalanine, the CDR3 has a length of 14 residues. CDR3 DNA only is kept here, 42 bases in frame from base 1. The germline V gene sets CDR1 to SGHRS and CDR2 to YFSETQ. This clonotype was sampled from a female donor in good health and CMV-seropositive. The sequenced sample consisted of PBMCs. The rearrangement combines TRBV5-1 with TRBJ2-7, and possibly TRBD2, on 7 matching bases. The sequenced DNA is TGCGCCAGCAGGTTGGGGGGGGGCGGCTACGAGCAGTACTTC. Its amino acids are CASRLGGGGYEQYF. The variable domain in full, with residues beyond the CDR3 obtained from the reference TRBV5-1 and TRBJ2-7 genes, is KAGVTQTPRYLIKTRGQQVTLSCSPISGHRSVSWYQQTPGQGLQFLFEYFSETQRNKGNFPGRFSGRQFSNSRSEMNVSTLELGDSALYLCASRLGGGGYEQYFGPGTRLTVT.